These 9 T cell receptor beta chains originate from one sample sequenced in a study of T-cell reconstitution after alpha-beta-depleted transplantation in children (dated by TCRdb to the mid-2010s). The library was made by PCR. Instrument on record: Illumina HiSeq 2500. Molecular barcoding was employed in the preparation of TCR libraries, with unique molecular identifiers being used to normalize TCRbeta repertoire quantification. Through fastp at Q25 and MiXCR, TCRdb rebuilt clones from the public reads, retaining in-frame beta chains. Each record represents a unique CDR3 protein, reported with the most common genes and DNA among its rows. Counted in this sample were around 250,000 distinct CDR3 sequences; approximately 9.6% of them appeared once. The top ten clones comprise around 10% of the sample. This sample comprised PBMCs from the stem cell graft donor, obtained from the stem cell graft. The receptors were sampled from a human donor who donated a stem cell graft to a child with SCID.

This rearrangement joins TRBV15 to TRBJ2-1; tentative D call: TRBD1 (6 bases). This CDR3 comprises 15 residues. The V end was cut by 1 base, the J end by 7 bases, with 14 bases between. Germline CDR1 LNHNV, CDR2 YYDKDF (reference sequence). CDR3 sequence: CATSRGTEKGNEQFF. CDR3 nucleotide sequence: TGTGCCACCAGCAGAGGGACAGAAAAGGGGAATGAGCAGTTCTTC.

This chain uses TRBV20-1 with TRBJ2-7; TRBD1 agrees at 7 bases. The germline V gene has CDR1 DFQATT and CDR2 SNEGSKA (reference sequence). The CDR3 has 15 amino acids. Unmatched junction bases numbered 13, after V lost 5 bases and J lost 3 bases. For the CDR3, the DNA is TGCAGTGCTGAGGGTGGAGACAGGGTCGTCTACGAGCAGTACTTC. Encoded protein: CSAEGGDRVVYEQYF.

This clonotype has just a few counts. The chain employs TRBV6-1 and TRBJ2-1, with 9 bases lining up with TRBD2. V gave up 6 bases and J gave up 0 bases; unmatched junction bases: 15. Germline CDR1 reads MNHNS; CDR2 reads SASEGT. The CDR3 spans 19 residues. The CDR3 region has the DNA TGTGCCAGCAGAAGCGGGGCAAGCGGGGGGATAAGCTCCTACAATGAGCAGTTCTTC. It yields the protein CASRSGASGGISSYNEQFF.

This clonotype was seen a handful of times. This chain connects TRBV5-1 to TRBJ2-3; TRBD2 is a possible D gene (6 bases). The germline gives CDR1 SGHRS, CDR2 YFSETQ. The CDR3 runs to 15 residues. V dropped 4 bases and J dropped 1 base, with 13 bases sitting between them. CDR3 coding DNA: TGCGCCAGCAGCCTCCTAGCGACCGGCACAGATACGCAGTATTTT. It is translated as CASSLLATGTDTQYF.

This clonotype was observed a handful of times. The CDR3 region has the DNA TGTGCCAGCAGCTTAGGTAGCGGGGGCGCCACGAACACCGGGGAGCTGTTTTTT. Translation: CASSLGSGGATNTGELFF. The J gene is TRBJ2-2, the V gene TRBV7-6, with TRBD2 matching over 9 bases. The CDR3 sequence is 18 residues long. The germline V gene has CDR1 SGHVS and CDR2 FNYEAQ. The ends lost 1 base at V and 0 bases at J; junction bases unmatched: 6.

The chain employs TRBV6-2 or TRBV6-3 and TRBJ2-1, with 8 bases matching TRBD2. With 2 bases clipped from V and 0 bases from J, the junction kept 15 bases outside the gene matches. This CDR3 comprises 20 residues. Per the germline V gene, CDR1 is MNHEY and CDR2 is SVGEGT. The CDR3 protein is CASSYAGRGSGDSSYNEQFF. CDR3 bases: TGTGCCAGCAGTTACGCGGGTCGGGGTAGCGGGGATAGCTCCTACAATGAGCAGTTCTTC.

The sample holds many counts of this clonotype. The V call is TRBV11-2, the J call TRBJ2-7, with 7 bases lining up with TRBD2. Germline lookup yields CDR1 SGHAT and CDR2 FQNNGV. Trimming took 1 base from V and 0 from J; bases not matched to a gene: 6. CDR3 length: 16 amino acids. For the CDR3, the DNA is TGTGCCAGCAGCTTAGTACTAGCGAAGAGCTCCTACGAGCAGTACTTC. Translated: CASSLVLAKSSYEQYF.

The CDR3 coding sequence is TGTGCCAGTAGTATACTAGCGGGGGACTCCTACGAGCAGTACTTC. Residues: CASSILAGDSYEQYF. The rearrangement links TRBV19 to TRBJ2-7, with 10 bases identical to TRBD2. V lost 2 bases to trimming and J lost 0 bases; unmatched junction nucleotides: 1. This CDR3 spans 15 amino acids. Germline assignment: CDR1 LNHDA and CDR2 SQIVND (reference sequence).

A few counts support this clonotype. The chain links TRBV25-1 to TRBJ2-2; D is perhaps TRBD1 (6 bases). Germline V gene lookup returns CDR1 MGHDK and CDR2 SYGVNS. Between the trimmed V and J ends, which lost 3 bases and 8 bases, there was a span of 19 bases. CDR3 length: 16 residues. The CDR3, as DNA: TGTGCCAGCAGTGACCCCCGGGACGGGACAACTGGGGAGCTGTTTTTT. It is translated as CASSDPRDGTTGELFF.